This TCR beta chain was captured by sequencing in a study of CD4 T cells in relation to SARS-CoV-2 and coronaviruses. CD4+ T cells from unexposed donors were obtained before the COVID-19 pandemic (2011-2018). CD4+ T cells were isolated from the cells after 10 days of culture. A note on this clone: The antigen remains undetermined.

Clones were read by immunoSEQ multiplex PCR, and TCRdb kept only the in-frame ones, dropping some. The table includes tens of thousands of clones, 60% to 85% detected once. The sample comprised CD4+ T cells from PBMCs, cultured in vitro. This sequence originates from a human donor in good health.

This chain's CDR3 is CASSAAGVRTGELFF. DNA for the CDR3: TGTGCCAGCAGTGCTGCGGGGGTTAGAACCGGGGAGCTGTTTTTT. This rearrangement joins TRBV2 to TRBJ2-2, with TRBD2 matching over 7 bases. V was pared by 4 bases and J by 5 bases, with 7 bases of the junction left unmatched. CDR1 and CDR2 (germline): SNHLY, FYNNEI. CDR3 size: 15 residues.